These 31 T cell receptor beta chains were all obtained from the same sample, sequenced in a study of blood T cells in healthy people across ages. Sample-barcoded 5' priming and a J-beta primer mix drove a second PCR of roughly 6 to 12 cycles. One entry per CDR3 protein, called by TCRdb with MiXCR from the 5' RACE reads. Of around 900,000 distinct CDR3 sequences listed, just over 50% are singletons. The sequenced sample was blood. All receptors derive from a woman aged 55-70 years in good health.

The rearrangement links TRBV6-1 to TRBJ2-1; TRBD2 matches at 8 bases. J was trimmed by 4 bases and V by 8 bases; bases with no gene match: 7. Germline CDR1 reads MNHNS; CDR2 reads SASEGT. The CDR3 sequence is 14 residues long. The CDR3 DNA reads TGTGCCAGCGTCAATAGCGGGGCTTACAATGAGCAGTTCTTC. This encodes CASVNSGAYNEQFF.

Regarding this clonotype: Mismatch with germline at one junction end may stem from a read error. The CDR3 DNA is TGTGCCGGCAGCTACGTGGGGGTCGGATTAACAGATACGCAGTATTTT. It translates to CAGSYVGVGLTDTQYF. The V and J genes are TRBV7-8 and TRBJ2-3; D tentatively fits TRBD1 or TRBD2 (5 bases each). The CDR3 length is 16 residues. Germline lookup yields CDR1 SGHVS and CDR2 FQNEAQ.

Points on this clonotype: Mismatch with germline at one junction end may stem from a read error. The gene calls are TRBV2 and TRBJ1-5; weak D call: TRBD1 (5 bases). Germline V gene lookup returns CDR1 SNHLY and CDR2 FYNNEI. The CDR3 runs 15 residues. The CDR3, as DNA: TGTGCTAGCAGTCCGGGACTTTGGTCGAATCAGCCCCAGCATTTT. Its translation is CASSPGLWSNQPQHF.

In the case of this clonotype: Relative to the germline gene, one junction end is altered; a read error may explain this. The chain couples TRBV11-2 to TRBJ2-3; weak D call: TRBD2 (6 bases). CDR3 size: 18 residues. Germline lookup yields CDR1 SGHAT and CDR2 FQNNGV. As DNA, the CDR3 is TGTGCCAGCAGCTTTGGCTTCATAGGCGGAACTAGCACAGGTACGCAGTATTTT. Translation: CASSFGFIGGTSTGTQYF.

This chain uses TRBV6-2 or TRBV6-3 with TRBJ2-1, with D possibly matching TRBD2 (6 bases). The J call may be mistaken, given a closer DNA end match to TRBJ2-7. The CDR3 has 15 residues. Germline CDR1 and CDR2: MNHEY and SVGEGT. CDR3 coding DNA: TGTGCCAGCAGTTTCGGGGGTAGCGGCTACAATGAGCAGTACTTC. It specifies CASSFGGSGYNEQYF.

The rearrangement uses TRBV13 and TRBJ2-1, with D perhaps TRBD1 (6 bases). The last part of the DNA fits TRBJ2-7 better; the J call may be wrong. The CDR3 length is 15 residues. The germline V gene has CDR1 PRHDT and CDR2 FYEKMQ (reference sequence). The CDR3 is CASSLGDSRLYEQYF. DNA of the CDR3: TGTGCCAGCAGCTTAGGGGACAGTAGACTGTACGAGCAGTACTTC.

V usage is TRBV2 and J usage is TRBJ2-2, with D unresolved. CDR3 length: 11 residues. The ends were cut back, 8 bases at V and 5 bases at J, with 6 bases in the middle. Germline V gene sequence: CDR1 SNHLY, CDR2 FYNNEI. The DNA for the CDR3 is TGTGCCAGCGCCCAGACCGGGGAGCTGTTTTTT. Amino acids: CASAQTGELFF.

In its sample, this clonotype was seen a few times. The chain has TRBV20-1 and TRBJ2-5; 15 nucleotides agree with TRBD2. The trim removed 5 bases at V and 0 bases at J, leaving 22 bases unmatched. Looked up from germline, CDR1 is DFQATT and CDR2 is SNEGSKA (reference sequence). The CDR3 runs to 22 residues. The CDR3 DNA reads as TGCAGTGCTCCAAGGGGACCGGGACTAGCGGGAGGCCGCACTATTAACCAAGAGACCCAGTACTTC. Amino acid sequence: CSAPRGPGLAGGRTINQETQYF.

This clonotype was detected a few times. The V gene is TRBV4-3, the J gene TRBJ1-2, with a tentative D call TRBD1 (5 bases). The CDR3 length is 16 residues. V was clipped by 2 bases and J by 6 bases, with 19 bases between them. Germline loops: CDR1 LGHNA, CDR2 YSLEER. This CDR3 is CASSQTYWGRKDGYTF. The CDR3 DNA follows: TGCGCCAGCAGCCAAACCTACTGGGGCAGAAAGGATGGCTACACCTTC.

The V gene is TRBV2, the J gene TRBJ1-2; unclear D gene. The CDR3 is made up of 12 amino acids. V lost 10 bases to trimming and J lost 3 bases, with 12 bases between them. Germline CDR1 SNHLY, CDR2 FYNNEI. The CDR3 DNA follows: TGTGCCATGGGCGAGACGGACTATGGCTACACCTTC. Its protein product is CAMGETDYGYTF.

The V call is TRBV4-1, the J call TRBJ2-5; 7 positions agree with TRBD2. The V and J ends lost 3 bases and 1 base, in that order; junction bases with no gene match: 5. CDR3 length: 15 residues. CDR1 MGHRA and CDR2 YSYEKL come from the germline V gene. CDR3 amino acids: CASSQSLAVQETQYF. DNA of the CDR3: TGCGCCAGCAGCCAGTCCCTAGCGGTCCAAGAGACCCAGTACTTC.

The rearrangement uses TRBV7-2 and TRBJ1-2; tentatively, D is TRBD1 (6 bases). The V and J ends lost 3 bases and 2 bases respectively, with 13 bases between them. CDR3 length equals 15 residues. The germline gives CDR1 SGHTA, CDR2 FQGNSA. The CDR3 DNA reads as TGTGCCAGCAGCTTCCTCGACAGGCCCAACTATGGCTACACCTTC. It translates to CASSFLDRPNYGYTF.

The chain joins TRBV6-5 to TRBJ2-5; 7 nucleotides line up with TRBD1. The J segment lost 0 bases and the V segment lost 7 bases, leaving 11 bases of the junction unmatched. This CDR3 spans 16 amino acids. CDR1 and CDR2 (germline): MNHEY, SVGAGI. This CDR3 is CASTQRPTGYQETQYF. CDR3 sequence (DNA): TGTGCCAGCACTCAAAGGCCGACAGGGTACCAAGAGACCCAGTACTTC.

The CDR3 spells CSAGTSYGSYEQYF. DNA for the CDR3: TGCAGTGCTGGGACTAGTTATGGCTCCTACGAGCAGTACTTC. V is TRBV20-1 and J is TRBJ2-7, with 8 bases lining up with TRBD2. The CDR3 has 14 residues. Germline values: CDR1 DFQATT, CDR2 SNEGSKA (reference sequence). V shed 5 bases and J 0 bases; nucleotides not matched to a gene: 6.

The chain carries TRBV5-6 and TRBJ2-7, with 7 bases identical to TRBD1. CDR3 length: 15 amino acids. The J segment lost 0 bases and the V segment lost 6 bases, leaving 9 bases of the junction unmatched. Germline CDR1 SGHDT, CDR2 YYEEEE. CDR3 sequence (DNA): TGTGCCAGCACCTCTTTACAGGGGTCCTCCTACGAGCAGTACTTC. Translated, it gives CASTSLQGSSYEQYF.

This clonotype was counted a few times. The rearrangement uses TRBV10-3 and TRBJ1-2; D may be TRBD1 (5 bases). The CDR3 runs 13 residues. V shed 3 bases and J shed 3 bases, with 8 bases lying between them. Germline CDR1 is ENHRY and CDR2 is SYGVKD. The CDR3 nucleotides are TGTGCCATCAGTGACCAGGGAGACTATGGCTACACCTTC. This translates into CAISDQGDYGYTF.

The V and J genes are TRBV20-1 and TRBJ2-2; no definite D call. Between the trimmed V and J ends, which lost 8 bases and 4 bases, there was a span of 17 bases. CDR1 and CDR2 from the germline V gene are DFQATT and SNEGSKA (reference sequence). CDR3 length: 14 amino acids. This chain's CDR3 is CSTQPGPFTGELFF. The CDR3 nucleotides are TGCAGTACCCAGCCTGGACCCTTCACCGGGGAGCTGTTTTTT.

The chain recombines TRBV20-1 with TRBJ2-3; D is possibly TRBD2 (5 bases). The CDR3 extends over 16 amino acids. V was cut by 1 base and J by 0 bases, with 14 bases left in between. Germline CDR1 is DFQATT and CDR2 is SNEGSKA (reference sequence). The CDR3 loop is CSARVAAGRSTDTQYF. DNA of the CDR3: TGCAGTGCTAGAGTCGCGGCGGGCAGGAGCACAGATACGCAGTATTTT.

This sequence joins TRBV12-3 or TRBV12-4 and TRBJ2-5, with no clear D. The CDR3 covers 12 residues. Trimming shortened V by 5 bases and J by 11 bases, and 15 bases separated the two germline ends. As DNA, the CDR3 is TGTGCCAGCAGTCCTACTTCTAATGAGCAGTACTTC. Protein sequence: CASSPTSNEQYF.

This clonotype was recorded many times. The V call is TRBV14, the J call TRBJ2-5; maybe TRBD2 (5 bases). V was trimmed by 4 bases and J by 5 bases, leaving 20 bases between them. Germline CDR1 and CDR2: SGHDN and FVKESK. CDR3 size: 16 residues. Here the CDR3 DNA reads TGTGCCAGCAGCCTCGGATGGAGGCAACGGGCGGAGACCCAGTACTTC. Protein product: CASSLGWRQRAETQYF.

The rearrangement uses TRBV5-4 and TRBJ2-3; a weak D match, TRBD2 (6 bases). Per the germline V gene, CDR1 is SGHNT and CDR2 is YYREEE (reference sequence). V was clipped by 0 bases and J by 2 bases, with 13 bases between them. The CDR3 is 16 amino acids. The CDR3 loop is CASSLDRDFYTDTQYF. DNA of the CDR3: TGTGCCAGCAGCTTGGACCGGGACTTTTACACAGATACGCAGTATTTT.

The chain has TRBV20-1 and TRBJ2-1; D is uncertain. The CDR3 runs 12 residues. Germline assignment: CDR1 DFQATT and CDR2 SNEGSKA (reference sequence). The V and J ends lost 3 bases and 10 bases respectively, with 13 bases between them. CDR3 in amino acids: CSARLGRLEQFF. CDR3 coding DNA: TGCAGTGCTAGGCTGGGCCGGCTGGAGCAGTTCTTC.

This clonotype was detected only a few times. This may stem from a read error, because a much larger clone lies one nucleotide away. The gene calls are TRBV11-2 and TRBJ2-3; 8 bases line up with TRBD1. CDR1 SGHAT and CDR2 FQNNGV come from the germline V gene. Losses at the gene ends were 5 bases for V and 0 bases for J; bases not matched to a gene: 4. This CDR3 is built from 15 residues. DNA of the CDR3: TGTGCCAGCAGCCCGACAGGGGTCAGCACAGATACGCAGTATTTT. This gives the protein CASSPTGVSTDTQYF.

This clonotype was observed a handful of times. This chain uses TRBV28 with TRBJ2-6, with a tentative D call TRBD2 (6 bases). The CDR3 has 16 amino acids. Germline CDR1 is MDHEN and CDR2 is SYDVKM. V was pared by 7 bases and J by 0 bases, with 13 bases between. The CDR3 here is CASKKLAASGANVLTF. In DNA, the CDR3 is TGTGCCAGCAAAAAACTAGCAGCCTCTGGGGCCAACGTCCTGACTTTC.

This clonotype was seen a handful of times. The chain recombines TRBV6-2 or TRBV6-3 with TRBJ2-4; either TRBD1 or TRBD2 may supply D (6 bases each). Trimming cost V 7 bases and J 0 bases, with 13 bases left between them. Germline CDR1 reads MNHEY; CDR2 reads SVGEGT. The CDR3 is 15 amino acids. The CDR3 is CASMSGGGAKNIQYF. CDR3 in DNA: TGTGCCAGCATGAGCGGAGGGGGAGCCAAAAACATTCAGTACTTC.

The chain employs TRBV14 and TRBJ2-1; D is perhaps TRBD2 (5 bases). Trimming removed 1 base at V and 7 bases at J, with 11 bases between. There are 14 residues in the CDR3. The germline V gene encodes CDR1 SGHDN and CDR2 FVKESK. This chain's CDR3 is CASSQGGGLNEQFF. CDR3 coding DNA: TGTGCCAGCAGCCAAGGTGGAGGTTTGAATGAGCAGTTCTTC.

The rearrangement links TRBV7-2 to TRBJ2-5; TRBD1 agrees at 8 bases. After removal of 5 bases from V and 9 bases from J, the junction contained 23 bases not matched to a gene. The V gene's germline CDR1 is SGHTA and CDR2 FQGNSA. CDR3 length: 18 residues. CDR3: CASSPTGAVFMLIQAQYF. In nucleotides, the CDR3 is TGTGCCAGCAGCCCGACAGGGGCGGTATTTATGCTGATCCAGGCCCAGTACTTC. The full variable domain, with the rest looked up from reference TRBV7-2 and TRBJ2-5, is GAGVSQSPSNKVTEKGKDVELRCDPISGHTALYWYRQSLGQGLEFLIYFQGNSAPDKSGLPSDRFSAERTGGSVSTLTIQRTQQEDSAVYLCASSPTGAVFMLIQAQYFGPGTRLLVL.

This clonotype was detected a few times. V usage is TRBV6-5 and J usage is TRBJ1-6; TRBD1 matches at 7 bases. CDR3 length equals 14 residues. With V trimmed by 7 bases and J by 7 bases, 7 bases remained unmatched. Germline loops: CDR1 MNHEY, CDR2 SVGAGI. CDR3 sequence reads: CASTDRDRNSPLHF. CDR3 sequence (DNA): TGTGCCAGCACCGATCGGGACAGAAATTCACCCCTCCACTTT.

As for this clonotype: This may come from a read error, since a much larger clone is one base off. This chain links TRBV5-1 with TRBJ2-7, with D maybe TRBD1 (6 bases). V lost 1 base, J lost 7 bases, and 12 bases lay in between. In germline, CDR1 is SGHRS, CDR2 YFSETQ. CDR3 size: 13 residues. This CDR3 reads CASSLQGYNEQYF. CDR3 DNA sequence: TGCGCCAGCAGCTTGCAGGGGTACAATGAGCAGTACTTC.

This clonotype showed up just once. This chain links TRBV4-2 with TRBJ1-2; D is unclear. The CDR3 totals 15 residues. Trimming shortened V by 4 bases and J by 6 bases, and 18 bases separated the two germline ends. Germline lookup yields CDR1 LGHNA and CDR2 YNFKEQ. The CDR3 is CASSPSDESIHGYTF. The CDR3 region has the DNA TGTGCCAGCAGCCCATCAGATGAATCCATCCATGGCTACACCTTC.

The chain is built from TRBV27 and TRBJ1-2, with a possible D match to TRBD1 (6 bases). The CDR3 extends over 16 amino acids. The V end lost 1 base, the J end lost 5 bases, and 17 bases lay between the germline ends. CDR1 is MNHEY and CDR2 is SMNVEV in the germline V gene (reference sequence). CDR3 DNA sequence: TGTGCCAGCAGTTTATTGGCAGGGGATTTTGGATATGGCTACACCTTC. Translation gives CASSLLAGDFGYGYTF.